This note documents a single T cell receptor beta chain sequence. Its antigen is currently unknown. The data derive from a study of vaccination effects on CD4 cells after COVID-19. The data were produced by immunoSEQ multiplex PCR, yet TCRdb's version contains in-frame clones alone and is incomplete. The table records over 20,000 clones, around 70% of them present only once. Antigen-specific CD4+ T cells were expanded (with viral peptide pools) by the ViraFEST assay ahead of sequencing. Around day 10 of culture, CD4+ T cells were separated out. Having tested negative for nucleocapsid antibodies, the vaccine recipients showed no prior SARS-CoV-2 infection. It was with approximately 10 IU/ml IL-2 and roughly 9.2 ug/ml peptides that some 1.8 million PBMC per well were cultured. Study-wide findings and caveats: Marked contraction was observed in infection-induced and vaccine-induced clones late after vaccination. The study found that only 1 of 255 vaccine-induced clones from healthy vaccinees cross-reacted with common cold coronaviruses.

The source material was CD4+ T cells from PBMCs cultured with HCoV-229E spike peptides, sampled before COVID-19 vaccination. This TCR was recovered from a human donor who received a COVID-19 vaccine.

This CDR3 is CASSPLWDRGETQYF. CDR3 DNA sequence: TGTGCCAGCTCACCCCTTTGGGACAGAGGAGAGACCCAGTACTTC. The V call is TRBV18, the J call TRBJ2-5; TRBD1 aligns across 7 bases. Per the germline V gene, CDR1 is KGHSH and CDR2 is LQKENI. J lost 4 bases, V lost 3 bases, and 8 bases had no gene match. The length of the CDR3 is 15 residues.